This T cell receptor (beta chain) comes out of a study of T cell changes during pregnancy in multiple sclerosis. Germline trimming cut 2 bases from V and 5 bases from J; bases unmatched to any gene: 3. Germline V gene data show CDR1 as SEHNR and CDR2 as FQNEAQ (reference sequence). The CDR3 is made up of 15 amino acids. Measured with immunoSEQ multiplex PCR; TCRdb has only the in-frame clones, and not every one. Of 78,000 or so clones in the sample, about 91% are singletons; the top ten hold approximately 1.5%. The chain carries TRBV7-9 and TRBJ2-5; 12 nucleotides agree with TRBD2. The sequencing used peripheral blood, collected before pregnancy. This receptor was obtained from a female donor with multiple sclerosis, enrolled in a pregnancy study. For the CDR3, the DNA is TGTGCCAGCAGCTTATCTAGCGGGGGGGAGGAGACCCAGTACTTC. This sequence encodes CASSLSSGGEETQYF.